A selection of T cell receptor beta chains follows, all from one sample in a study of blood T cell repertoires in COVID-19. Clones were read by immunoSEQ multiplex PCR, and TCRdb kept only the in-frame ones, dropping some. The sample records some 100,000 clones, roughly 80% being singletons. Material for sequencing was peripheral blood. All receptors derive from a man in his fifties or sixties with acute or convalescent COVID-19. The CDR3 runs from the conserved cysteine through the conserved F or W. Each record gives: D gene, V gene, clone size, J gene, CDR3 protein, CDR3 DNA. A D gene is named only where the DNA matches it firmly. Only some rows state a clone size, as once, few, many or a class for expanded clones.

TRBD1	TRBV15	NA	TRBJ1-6	CATSTGGWSPLHF	TGTGCCACCAGCACAGGGGGTTGGTCACCCCTCCACTTT
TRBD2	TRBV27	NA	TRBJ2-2	CASRTSVNTGELFF	TGTGCCAGTAGGACTAGCGTGAACACCGGGGAGCTGTTTTTT
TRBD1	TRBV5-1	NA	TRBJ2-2	CASKGGSDTGELFF	TGCGCCAGCAAAGGGGGCAGTGACACCGGGGAGCTGTTTTTT
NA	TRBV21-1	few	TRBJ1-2	CASSKAPGGTWMYGYTF	TGTGCCAGCAGCAAAGCGCCGGGGGGAACTTGGATGTATGGCTACACCTTC
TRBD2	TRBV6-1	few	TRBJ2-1	CASSEVAGGYNEQFF	TGTGCCAGCAGTGAAGTCGCGGGGGGATACAATGAGCAGTTCTTC
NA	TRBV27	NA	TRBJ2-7	CASSGLTYEQYF	TGTGCCAGCAGCGGGTTGACCTACGAGCAGTACTTC
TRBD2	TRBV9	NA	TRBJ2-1	CASSVGGGGANEQFF	TGTGCCAGCAGCGTAGGTGGCGGGGGGGCCAATGAGCAGTTCTTC
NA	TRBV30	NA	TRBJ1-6	CAWSSRGISPLHF	TGTGCCTGGAGTAGCAGGGGTATTTCACCCCTCCACTTT
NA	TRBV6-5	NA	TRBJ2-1	CASGPPDGSNNEQFF	TGTGCCAGCGGCCCCCCGGACGGGAGTAACAATGAGCAGTTCTTC
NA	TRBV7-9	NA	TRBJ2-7	CASLGGLAQYF	TGTGCCAGCCTCGGCGGGTTGGCCCAGTACTTC
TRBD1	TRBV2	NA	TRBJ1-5	CASSKDRNTQPQHF	TGTGCCAGCAGTAAGGACAGGAACACTCAGCCCCAGCATTTT
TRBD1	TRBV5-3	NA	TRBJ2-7	CARSRPQGAYEQYF	TGTGCCAGAAGCCGTCCCCAGGGGGCCTACGAGCAGTACTTC
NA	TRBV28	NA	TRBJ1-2	CASRPPARGNGYTF	TGTGCCAGCAGACCCCCAGCCAGGGGTAATGGCTACACCTTC
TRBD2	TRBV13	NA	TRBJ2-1	CASRVSGGSYNEQFF	TGTGCCAGCAGAGTATCGGGGGGATCCTACAATGAGCAGTTCTTC
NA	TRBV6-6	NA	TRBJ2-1	CASSASGFGNEQFF	TGTGCCAGCAGCGCTTCAGGGTTCGGCAATGAGCAGTTCTTC
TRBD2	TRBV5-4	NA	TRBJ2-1	CASTSGRALSYNEQFF	TGTGCCAGTACTAGCGGGAGGGCCCTCTCCTACAATGAGCAGTTCTTC
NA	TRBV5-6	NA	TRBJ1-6	CASSVTLDYNYNSPLHF	TGTGCCAGCAGCGTGACTTTGGATTACAACTATAATTCACCCCTCCACTTT
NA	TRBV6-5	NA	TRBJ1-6	CASLARGYNSPLHF	TGTGCCAGCCTGGCAAGGGGTTATAATTCACCCCTCCACTTT
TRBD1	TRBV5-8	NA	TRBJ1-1	CASSLELGGQRFEAFF	TGTGCCAGCAGCTTGGAACTTGGGGGACAGCGGTTTGAAGCTTTCTTT
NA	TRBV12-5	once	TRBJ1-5	CASGLVGASNQPQHF	TGTGCTAGTGGTTTGGTTGGAGCAAGCAATCAGCCCCAGCATTTT
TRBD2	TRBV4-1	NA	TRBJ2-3	CASSQENSGGLTDTQYF	TGCGCCAGCAGCCAAGAAAACAGCGGGGGCCTTACAGATACGCAGTATTTT
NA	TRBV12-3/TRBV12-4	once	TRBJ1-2	CASSSGVSYGYTF	TGTGCCAGCAGTTCCGGGGTCAGCTATGGCTACACCTTC
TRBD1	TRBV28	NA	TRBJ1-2	CASSFGQGNYGYTF	TGTGCCAGCAGTTTTGGACAGGGAAACTATGGCTACACCTTC
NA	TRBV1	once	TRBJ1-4	CTSSGEPTGGGEKLFF	TGCACCAGCAGCGGAGAACCTACAGGGGGCGGAGAAAAACTGTTTTTT
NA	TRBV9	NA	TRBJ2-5	CASSPLQGNQETQYF	TGTGCCAGCAGCCCGTTACAGGGAAACCAAGAGACCCAGTACTTC
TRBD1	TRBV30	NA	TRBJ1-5	CAWSTGGEEQPQHF	TGTGCCTGGAGCACAGGGGGTGAGGAACAGCCCCAGCATTTT
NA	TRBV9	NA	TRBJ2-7	CASGKRRKGSYEQYF	TGTGCCAGCGGGAAGCGGCGAAAAGGATCCTACGAGCAGTACTTC
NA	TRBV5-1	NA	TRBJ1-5	CASRRTDSTREPQHF	TGCGCCAGCAGGAGAACGGACAGCACTCGGGAGCCCCAGCATTTT
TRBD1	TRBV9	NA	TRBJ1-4	CASTPGQGNEKLFF	TGTGCCAGCACTCCAGGACAGGGTAATGAAAAACTGTTTTTT
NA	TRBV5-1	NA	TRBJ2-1	CASSPPSGGGHYNEQFF	TGCGCCAGCAGCCCCCCGTCTGGGGGGGGCCACTACAATGAGCAGTTCTTC